This TCR beta chain comes out of a study of blood T cell repertoires in COVID-19. Profiling relied on immunoSEQ multiplex PCR, and the TCRdb table lists in-frame clones only, not all of them. The data show roughly 50,000 clones, with roughly 90% seen just once and approximately 15% held by the top ten. This clone was picked up one time. Germline values: CDR1 MNHEY, CDR2 SVGEGT. The V end was cut by 2 bases, the J end by 4 bases, with 12 bases between. The CDR3 totals 15 residues. The TCR comes from a human donor with active COVID-19. The donor label of this sample is uncertain. The sample comprised peripheral blood. The chain is built from TRBV6-2 or TRBV6-3 and TRBJ2-1, with D possibly matching TRBD2 (7 bases). The CDR3: CASSYLGGQYNEQFF. DNA of the CDR3: TGTGCCAGCAGTTACCTCGGGGGGCAGTACAATGAGCAGTTCTTC.